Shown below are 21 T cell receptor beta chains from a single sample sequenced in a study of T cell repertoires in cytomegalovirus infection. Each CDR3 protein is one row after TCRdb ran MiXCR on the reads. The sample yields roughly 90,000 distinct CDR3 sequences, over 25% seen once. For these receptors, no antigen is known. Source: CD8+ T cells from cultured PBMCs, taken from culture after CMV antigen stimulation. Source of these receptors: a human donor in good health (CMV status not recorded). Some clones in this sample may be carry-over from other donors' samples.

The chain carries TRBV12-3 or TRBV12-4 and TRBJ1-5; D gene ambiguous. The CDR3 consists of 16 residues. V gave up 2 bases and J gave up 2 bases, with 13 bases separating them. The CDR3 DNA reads TGTGCCAGCAGTTTAACGGGCGAACGTCGCAATCAGCCCCAGCATTTT. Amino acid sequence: CASSLTGERRNQPQHF.

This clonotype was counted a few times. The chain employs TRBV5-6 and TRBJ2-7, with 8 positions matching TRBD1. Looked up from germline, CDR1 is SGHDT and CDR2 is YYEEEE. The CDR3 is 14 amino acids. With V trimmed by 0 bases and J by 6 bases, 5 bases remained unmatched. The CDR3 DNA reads TGTGCCAGCAGCTTGGCCGGACAGGGACGCGAGCAGTACTTC. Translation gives CASSLAGQGREQYF.

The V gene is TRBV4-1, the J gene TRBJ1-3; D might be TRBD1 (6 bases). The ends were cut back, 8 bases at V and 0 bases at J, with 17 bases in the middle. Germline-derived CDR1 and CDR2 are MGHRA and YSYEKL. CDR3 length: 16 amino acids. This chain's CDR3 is CASDLDSDISGNTIYF. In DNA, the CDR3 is TGCGCCAGCGACCTGGACAGTGATATCTCTGGAAACACCATATATTTT.

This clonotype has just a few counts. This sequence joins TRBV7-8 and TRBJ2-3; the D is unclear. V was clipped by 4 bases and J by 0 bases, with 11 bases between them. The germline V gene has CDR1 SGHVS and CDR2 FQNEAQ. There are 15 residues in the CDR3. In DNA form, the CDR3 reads TGTGCCAGCAGCTCTGATCGGCCTAGCACAGATACGCAGTATTTT. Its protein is CASSSDRPSTDTQYF.

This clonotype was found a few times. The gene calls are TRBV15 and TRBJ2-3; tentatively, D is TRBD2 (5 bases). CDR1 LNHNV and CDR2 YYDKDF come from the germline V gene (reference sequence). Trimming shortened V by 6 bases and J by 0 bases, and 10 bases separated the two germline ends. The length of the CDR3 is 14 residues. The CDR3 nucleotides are TGTGCCACCAGAGCGGACCGTAGCACAGATACGCAGTATTTT. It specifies CATRADRSTDTQYF.

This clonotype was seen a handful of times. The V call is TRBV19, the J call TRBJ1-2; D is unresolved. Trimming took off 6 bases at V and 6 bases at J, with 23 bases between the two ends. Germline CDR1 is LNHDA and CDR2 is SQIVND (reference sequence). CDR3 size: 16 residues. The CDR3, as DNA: TGTGCCAGTAGCGACGACCCGGGCGGGGTGGAGGATGGCTACACCTTC. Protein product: CASSDDPGGVEDGYTF.

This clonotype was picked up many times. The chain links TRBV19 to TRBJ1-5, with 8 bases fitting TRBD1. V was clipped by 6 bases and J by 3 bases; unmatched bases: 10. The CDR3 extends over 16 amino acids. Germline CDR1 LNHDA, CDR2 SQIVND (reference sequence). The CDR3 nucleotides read TGTGCCAGTAGGATTGGACAGGGCACTCCCAATCAGCCCCAGCATTTT. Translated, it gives CASRIGQGTPNQPQHF. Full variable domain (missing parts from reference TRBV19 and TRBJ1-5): DGGITQSPKYLFRKEGQNVTLSCEQNLNHDAMYWYRQDPGQGLRLIYYSQIVNDFQKGDIAEGYSVSREKKESFPLTVTSAQKNPTAFYLCASRIGQGTPNQPQHFGDGTRLSIL.

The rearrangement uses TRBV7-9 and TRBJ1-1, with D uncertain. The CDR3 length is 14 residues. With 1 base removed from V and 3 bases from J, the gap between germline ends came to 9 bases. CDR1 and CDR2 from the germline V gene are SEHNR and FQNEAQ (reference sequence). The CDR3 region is CASSLGWEDTEAFF. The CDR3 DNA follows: TGTGCCAGCAGCTTAGGGTGGGAGGACACTGAAGCTTTCTTT.

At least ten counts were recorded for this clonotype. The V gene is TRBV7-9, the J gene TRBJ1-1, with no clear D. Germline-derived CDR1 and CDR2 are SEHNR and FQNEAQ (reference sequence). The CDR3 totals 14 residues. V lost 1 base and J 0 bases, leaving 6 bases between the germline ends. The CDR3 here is CASSLGSLNTEAFF. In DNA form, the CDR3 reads TGTGCCAGCAGCTTAGGCAGCTTGAACACTGAAGCTTTCTTT.

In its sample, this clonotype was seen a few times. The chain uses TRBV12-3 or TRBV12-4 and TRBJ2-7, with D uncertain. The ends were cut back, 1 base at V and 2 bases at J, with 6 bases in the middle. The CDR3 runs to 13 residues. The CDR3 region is CASSLGITYEQYF. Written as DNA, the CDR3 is TGTGCCAGCAGTTTAGGCATCACCTACGAGCAGTACTTC.

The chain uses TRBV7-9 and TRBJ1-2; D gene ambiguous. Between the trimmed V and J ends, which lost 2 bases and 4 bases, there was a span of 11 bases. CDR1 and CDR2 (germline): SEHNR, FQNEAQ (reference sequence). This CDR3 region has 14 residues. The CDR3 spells CASSLYGPSYGYTF. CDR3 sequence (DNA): TGTGCCAGCAGCTTATACGGCCCTTCCTATGGCTACACCTTC.

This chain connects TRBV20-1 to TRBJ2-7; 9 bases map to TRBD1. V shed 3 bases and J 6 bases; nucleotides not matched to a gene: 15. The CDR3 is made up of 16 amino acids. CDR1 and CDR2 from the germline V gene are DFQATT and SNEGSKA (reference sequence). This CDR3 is CSARGLGRTGESEQYF. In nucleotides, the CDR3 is TGCAGTGCTAGGGGGTTGGGGAGGACAGGGGAAAGCGAGCAGTACTTC.

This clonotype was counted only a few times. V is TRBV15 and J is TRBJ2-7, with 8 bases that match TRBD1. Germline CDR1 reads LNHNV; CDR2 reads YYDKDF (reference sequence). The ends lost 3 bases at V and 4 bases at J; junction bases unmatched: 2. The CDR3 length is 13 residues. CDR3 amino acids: CATSSDRGYEQYF. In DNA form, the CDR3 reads TGTGCCACCAGCAGCGACAGGGGTTACGAGCAGTACTTC.

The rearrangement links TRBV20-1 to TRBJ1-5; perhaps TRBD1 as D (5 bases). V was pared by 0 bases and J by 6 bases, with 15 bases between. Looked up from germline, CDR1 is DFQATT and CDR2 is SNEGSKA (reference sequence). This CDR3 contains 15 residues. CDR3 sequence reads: CSARDYKAGLQPQHF. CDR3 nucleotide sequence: TGCAGTGCTAGAGACTACAAGGCAGGGCTTCAGCCCCAGCATTTT.

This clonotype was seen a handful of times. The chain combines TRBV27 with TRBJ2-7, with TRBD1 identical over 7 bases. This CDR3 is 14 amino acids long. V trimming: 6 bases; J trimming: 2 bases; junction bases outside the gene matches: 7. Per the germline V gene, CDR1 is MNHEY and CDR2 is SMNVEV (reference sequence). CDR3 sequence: CASSYYQGAYEQYF. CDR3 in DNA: TGTGCCAGCAGCTATTATCAGGGGGCCTACGAGCAGTACTTC.

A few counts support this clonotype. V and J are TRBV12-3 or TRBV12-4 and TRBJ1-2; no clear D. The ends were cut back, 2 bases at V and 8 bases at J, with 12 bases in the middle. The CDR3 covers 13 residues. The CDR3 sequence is CASSLTTVLGYTF. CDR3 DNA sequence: TGTGCCAGCAGTTTAACTACCGTATTAGGCTACACCTTC.

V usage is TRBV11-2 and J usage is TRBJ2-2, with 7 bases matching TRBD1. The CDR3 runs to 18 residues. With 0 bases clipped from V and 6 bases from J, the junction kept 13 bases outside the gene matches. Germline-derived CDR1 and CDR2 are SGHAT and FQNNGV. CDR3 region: CASSLDADRVGLPGELFF. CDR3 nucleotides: TGTGCCAGCAGCTTAGATGCTGACAGGGTCGGGCTTCCCGGGGAGCTGTTTTTT.

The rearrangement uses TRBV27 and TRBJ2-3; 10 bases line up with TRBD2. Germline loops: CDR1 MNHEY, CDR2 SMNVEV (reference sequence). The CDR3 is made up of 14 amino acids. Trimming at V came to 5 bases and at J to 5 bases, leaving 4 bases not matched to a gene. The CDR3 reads CASSRAGGGDTQYF. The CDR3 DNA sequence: TGTGCCAGCAGTCGAGCGGGGGGGGGAGATACGCAGTATTTT.

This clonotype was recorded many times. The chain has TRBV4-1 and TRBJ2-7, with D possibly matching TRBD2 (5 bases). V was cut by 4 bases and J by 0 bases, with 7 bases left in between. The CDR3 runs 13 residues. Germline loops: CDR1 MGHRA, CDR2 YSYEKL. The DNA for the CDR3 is TGCGCCAGCAGCCCGGGATACTCCTACGAGCAGTACTTC. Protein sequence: CASSPGYSYEQYF.

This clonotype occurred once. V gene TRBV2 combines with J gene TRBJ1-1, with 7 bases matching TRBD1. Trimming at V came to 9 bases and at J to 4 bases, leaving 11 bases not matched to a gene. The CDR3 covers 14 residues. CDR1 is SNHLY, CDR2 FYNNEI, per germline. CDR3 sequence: CARNRGSRATEAFF. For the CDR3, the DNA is TGTGCCAGGAACAGGGGATCTCGCGCCACTGAAGCTTTCTTT.

CDR3 residues: CASNRAGGSETQYF. For the CDR3, the DNA is TGTGCCAGCAACAGAGCGGGGGGGTCTGAGACCCAGTACTTC. J is TRBJ2-5 and V is TRBV12-3 or TRBV12-4; 10 positions match TRBD2. The J segment lost 5 bases and the V segment lost 7 bases, leaving 7 bases of the junction unmatched. This CDR3 is 14 amino acids long.